This T cell receptor (beta chain) is from a study of blood T cell repertoires in COVID-19. The CDR3 loop spans 15 amino acids. After removal of 6 bases from V and 7 bases from J, the junction contained 12 bases not matched to a gene. CDR1 is MNHEY, CDR2 SVGAGI, per germline. Per the study methods: Amplified reference gene primers provided the basis for estimating nucleated cell counts. Sequenced by immunoSEQ multiplex PCR; TCRdb stores in-frame clones only, minus some. V, J and clone size derive from that table, while D and trimming were established from the DNA sequence. The sample holds 200,000 to 250,000 clones; about nine tenths are singletons and the top ten take about 4.1%.

The source material was peripheral blood. This TCR derives from a man aged 50-59 years with acute or convalescent COVID-19. The chain joins TRBV6-5 to TRBJ1-1; 9 bases align to TRBD1. This CDR3 is CASRSLQGAVSEAFF. CDR3 DNA sequence: TGTGCCAGCAGGTCACTACAGGGGGCCGTCAGTGAAGCTTTCTTT.